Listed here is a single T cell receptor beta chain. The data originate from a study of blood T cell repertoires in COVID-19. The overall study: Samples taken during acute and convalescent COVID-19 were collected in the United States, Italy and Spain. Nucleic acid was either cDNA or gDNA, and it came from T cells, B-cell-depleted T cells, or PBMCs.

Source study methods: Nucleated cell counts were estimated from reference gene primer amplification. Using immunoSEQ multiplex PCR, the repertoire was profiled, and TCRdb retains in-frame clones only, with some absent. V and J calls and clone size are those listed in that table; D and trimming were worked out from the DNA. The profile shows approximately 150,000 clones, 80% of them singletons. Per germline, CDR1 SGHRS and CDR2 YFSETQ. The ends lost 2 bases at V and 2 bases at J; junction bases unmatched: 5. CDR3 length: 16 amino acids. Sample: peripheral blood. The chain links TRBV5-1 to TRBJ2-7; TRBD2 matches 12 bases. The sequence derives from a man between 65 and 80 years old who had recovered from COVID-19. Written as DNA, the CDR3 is TGCGCCAGCAGCTTAGCTAGCGGGAGGGGCGCCTACGAGCAGTACTTC. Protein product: CASSLASGRGAYEQYF. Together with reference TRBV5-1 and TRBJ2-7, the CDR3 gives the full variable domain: KAGVTQTPRYLIKTRGQQVTLSCSPISGHRSVSWYQQTPGQGLQFLFEYFSETQRNKGNFPGRFSGRQFSNSRSEMNVSTLELGDSALYLCASSLASGRGAYEQYFGPGTRLTVT.